The 28 T cell receptor beta chains given below trace back to one sample, sequenced in a study of T cells in Graves' hyperthyroidism and ophthalmopathy. Amplified TCR beta CDR3 regions came from RNA transcripts. First-round RT-PCR targeting the TCR CDR3 was performed with the HTBI primer set. A single record per CDR3 protein comes from TCRdb applying MiXCR to the multiplex PCR reads. The sample yields more than 550,000 distinct CDR3 sequences, roughly a sixth seen once. The specimen was blood. The receptors were sampled from a man aged 50 or older with Graves' hyperthyroidism.

The chain is built from TRBV20-1 and TRBJ2-4; no clear D gene. Germline V gene sequence: CDR1 DFQATT, CDR2 SNEGSKA (reference sequence). The CDR3 runs 12 residues. Trimming shortened V by 4 bases and J by 1 base, and 5 bases separated the two germline ends. The CDR3 nucleotides read TGCAGTGCTAACGAGGCCAAAAACATTCAGTACTTC. Translating gives CSANEAKNIQYF.

The gene calls are TRBV18 and TRBJ2-1, with 9 bases that match TRBD1. Germline CDR1 reads KGHSH; CDR2 reads LQKENI. The V segment lost 4 bases and the J segment 8 bases; nucleotides outside the gene matches: 12. The CDR3 is 16 amino acids. In DNA form, the CDR3 reads TGTGCCAGCTCACTATACGCCGGGACAGGGATAGATGAGCAGTTCTTC. It specifies CASSLYAGTGIDEQFF.

This clonotype has at least ten counts. An end of the junction does not agree with germline; a read error may underlie this. The V gene is TRBV10-3, the J gene TRBJ2-7; 9 bases agree with TRBD1. From germline, CDR1 is ENHRY and CDR2 SYGVKD. The CDR3 contains 14 residues. This CDR3 is CAVSESDRGEEQYF. CDR3 sequence (DNA): TGTGCCGTCAGTGAGTCCGACAGGGGGGAAGAGCAGTACTTC.

This clonotype came up many times. This chain joins TRBV19 and TRBJ1-1; D gene unclear. In germline, CDR1 is LNHDA, CDR2 SQIVND (reference sequence). The CDR3 sequence is 18 residues long. V lost 5 bases to trimming and J lost 0 bases, with 22 bases between them. The CDR3 sequence is CASSPALPYSRMNTEAFF. Written as DNA, the CDR3 is TGTGCCAGTAGTCCCGCCCTCCCCTACAGCCGGATGAACACTGAAGCTTTCTTT.

The rearrangement uses TRBV5-5 and TRBJ2-7; D call uncertain. Looked up from germline, CDR1 is SGHKS and CDR2 is YYEKEE (reference sequence). The V end was cut by 1 base, the J end by 2 bases, with 10 bases between. The length of the CDR3 is 14 residues. The CDR3 nucleotides are TGTGCCAGCAGCTTGACCCCGGCCACCTACGAGCAGTACTTC. Protein: CASSLTPATYEQYF.

This rearrangement joins TRBV5-1 to TRBJ2-4; 9 bases match TRBD1. The CDR3 contains 16 residues. The germline gives CDR1 SGHRS, CDR2 YFSETQ. V shed 2 bases, J shed 4 bases, and the junction held 7 bases outside the gene matches. CDR3 sequence reads: CASSFTGGAGKNIQYF. CDR3 bases: TGCGCCAGCAGCTTCACAGGGGGCGCAGGGAAAAACATTCAGTACTTC.

This clonotype was seen a handful of times. The chain couples TRBV6-4 to TRBJ1-1, with 8 positions matching TRBD1. Unmatched junction bases numbered 4, after V lost 6 bases and J lost 4 bases. The CDR3 length is 13 residues. The germline CDR1 and CDR2 sequences are MRHNA and SNTAGT. This chain's CDR3 is CASRADRGTEAFF. The CDR3 DNA reads TGTGCCAGCAGGGCCGACAGGGGCACTGAAGCTTTCTTT.

Notes on this clonotype: A read error is possible here, since a much larger clone lies one base away. No conserved phenylalanine or tryptophan is present at the end of the CDR3, so a read error is the likely explanation. The rearrangement uses TRBV7-9 and TRBJ2-3, with D perhaps matching TRBD1 (6 bases). V was clipped by 2 bases and J by 0 bases, with 12 bases between them. Looked up from germline, CDR1 is SEHNR and CDR2 is FQNEAQ (reference sequence). The CDR3 sequence is 16 residues long. This CDR3 is CASSLWGTSSTDTQYC. CDR3 DNA sequence: TGTGCCAGCAGCTTATGGGGGACATCTAGCACAGATACGCAGTATTGT.

V usage is TRBV6-2 or TRBV6-3 and J usage is TRBJ1-1; the D gene is possibly TRBD1 (6 bases). Trimming removed 6 bases at V and 1 base at J, with 12 bases between. The CDR3 extends over 14 amino acids. The germline gives CDR1 MNHEY, CDR2 SVGEGT. This CDR3 is CASRKPGQNTEAFF. The CDR3 nucleotides are TGTGCCAGCAGGAAACCGGGACAGAACACTGAAGCTTTCTTT.

V and J are TRBV6-2 or TRBV6-3 and TRBJ1-5, with 8 bases lining up with TRBD1. The length of the CDR3 is 18 residues. V lost 2 bases and J lost 3; bases outside the gene matches: 12. Germline V CDR1 and CDR2: MNHEY, SVGEGT. In DNA form, the CDR3 reads TGTGCCAGCAGTTACGGGGGGGCCACAGGGGGTTTCAATCAGCCCCAGCATTTT. Its protein is CASSYGGATGGFNQPQHF.

J is TRBJ2-1 and V is TRBV6-1; no clear D. CDR1 is MNHNS, CDR2 SASEGT, per germline. The CDR3 is 14 residues long. The ends were cut back, 2 bases at V and 5 bases at J, with 10 bases in the middle. The CDR3 region has the DNA TGTGCCAGCAGTGAATGGACGCGGAACAATGAGCAGTTCTTC. Encoded protein: CASSEWTRNNEQFF.

A few counts support this clonotype. The V and J genes are TRBV19 and TRBJ1-5, with D maybe TRBD1 (6 bases). V dropped 7 bases and J dropped 2 bases, with 12 bases sitting between them. The V gene's germline CDR1 is LNHDA and CDR2 SQIVND (reference sequence). The length of the CDR3 is 14 residues. CDR3 amino acids: CASNYRVGNQPQHF. CDR3 bases: TGTGCCAGTAATTACAGGGTGGGCAATCAGCCCCAGCATTTT.

This clonotype was found a few times. This rearrangement joins TRBV24-1 to TRBJ2-1; 12 bases map to TRBD2. Germline V gene sequence: CDR1 KGHDR, CDR2 SFDVKD. This CDR3 is 15 amino acids long. J was trimmed by 6 bases and V by 8 bases; bases with no gene match: 7. CDR3 residues: CATNYGTSGFNEQFF. CDR3 nucleotide sequence: TGTGCCACCAACTACGGGACTAGCGGGTTCAATGAGCAGTTCTTC.

The V and J genes are TRBV19 and TRBJ2-1, with 8 bases matching TRBD1. CDR3 length equals 16 residues. Trimming took 0 bases from V and 2 from J; bases not matched to a gene: 3. CDR1 is LNHDA and CDR2 is SQIVND in the germline V gene (reference sequence). Written as DNA, the CDR3 is TGTGCCAGTAGTATAGACCCAGGGGGCCCCTACAATGAGCAGTTCTTC. Encoded protein: CASSIDPGGPYNEQFF. Based on the CDR3 plus reference TRBV19 and TRBJ2-1, the full variable domain is DGGITQSPKYLFRKEGQNVTLSCEQNLNHDAMYWYRQDPGQGLRLIYYSQIVNDFQKGDIAEGYSVSREKKESFPLTVTSAQKNPTAFYLCASSIDPGGPYNEQFFGPGTRLTVL.

This clonotype was detected only once. This chain's CDR3 is CASSVPGAGANVLTF. In DNA, the CDR3 is TGTGCCAGCAGCGTACCAGGGGCTGGGGCCAACGTCCTGACTTTC. V and J are TRBV9 and TRBJ2-6; perhaps TRBD1 as D (6 bases). The CDR3 has 15 residues. The ends were cut back, 1 base at V and 2 bases at J, with 7 bases in the middle. Germline assignment: CDR1 SGDLS and CDR2 YYNGEE.

This clonotype was counted ten times or more. The rearrangement links TRBV28 to TRBJ2-7; 10 bases align to TRBD2. This CDR3 comprises 14 residues. With V trimmed by 6 bases and J by 5 bases, 7 bases remained unmatched. Germline V lookup: CDR1 MDHEN, CDR2 SYDVKM. CDR3 bases: TGTGCCAGCAGGAAAGGCCTAGCGGGAGACGAGCAGTACTTC. Translated: CASRKGLAGDEQYF.

This clonotype was observed many times. This chain joins TRBV6-1 and TRBJ2-7; the D is unclear. Trimming stripped 0 bases from V and 7 bases from J, with 13 bases between. CDR1 and CDR2 (germline): MNHNS, SASEGT. CDR3 length: 14 amino acids. The CDR3 loop reads CASSEAPMYGEQYF. CDR3 in DNA: TGTGCCAGCAGTGAAGCACCGATGTACGGGGAGCAGTACTTC.

In its sample, this clonotype was seen a few times. The V gene is TRBV30, the J gene TRBJ1-6, with 7 nucleotides matching TRBD1. The V and J ends lost 1 base and 14 bases, in that order; junction bases with no gene match: 8. Per germline, CDR1 GTSNPN and CDR2 SVGIG (reference sequence). The CDR3 is 13 residues long. This CDR3 is CAWSGQGISTLHF. In DNA, the CDR3 is TGTGCCTGGAGTGGACAGGGCATAAGTACCCTCCACTTT. Full variable domain (remainder filled in from reference TRBV30 and TRBJ1-6): SQTIHQWPATLVQPVGSPLSLECTVEGTSNPNLYWYRQAAGRGLQLLFYSVGIGQISSEVPQNLSASRPQDRQFILSSKKLLLSDSGFYLCAWSGQGISTLHFGNGTRLTVT.

Ten or more counts support this clonotype. The V and J genes are TRBV2 and TRBJ2-2; tentatively, D is TRBD2 (6 bases). The germline V gene encodes CDR1 SNHLY and CDR2 FYNNEI. The V gene lost 8 bases and the J gene lost 1 base, with 17 bases spanning the gap. The CDR3 is 16 amino acids. The CDR3 DNA reads TGTGCCAGCGCCCGAGGAGGAGGGAAGAACACCGGGGAGCTGTTTTTT. Its translation is CASARGGGKNTGELFF.

This clonotype was detected only a few times. The chain uses TRBV20-1 and TRBJ2-7, with D perhaps given as TRBD1 or TRBD2 (5 bases each). The CDR3 contains 15 residues. The ends were cut back, 3 bases at V and 3 bases at J, with 18 bases in the middle. Germline assignment: CDR1 DFQATT and CDR2 SNEGSKA (reference sequence). The CDR3 protein is CSASDPGRTSYEQYF. DNA for the CDR3: TGCAGTGCTAGTGATCCGGGACGGACAAGCTACGAGCAGTACTTC.

Of note for this clonotype: A much larger clone sits a single nucleotide away, making a read error possible. Since no conserved phenylalanine or tryptophan closes the CDR3, a read error is the likely cause. This chain's CDR3 is CAWRGASGFYNEQFS. CDR3 coding DNA: TGTGCCTGGAGAGGGGCTAGCGGGTTCTACAATGAGCAGTTCTCC. V and J are TRBV30 and TRBJ2-1, with 8 bases matching TRBD2. Germline loops: CDR1 GTSNPN, CDR2 SVGIG (reference sequence). The ends lost 3 bases at V and 3 bases at J; junction bases unmatched: 7. CDR3 length: 15 amino acids.

This clonotype has only a few counts. This sequence joins TRBV4-1 and TRBJ1-1, with TRBD1 identical over 9 bases. The V and J ends lost 8 bases and 11 bases, in that order; junction bases with no gene match: 6. The CDR3 runs to 11 residues. CDR1 and CDR2 (germline): MGHRA, YSYEKL. CDR3 residues: CASVRDREAFF. The DNA for the CDR3 is TGCGCCAGCGTTCGGGACAGGGAGGCTTTCTTT.

This clonotype was detected a few times. The chain recombines TRBV4-3 with TRBJ2-2, with D possibly being TRBD1 (6 bases). The CDR3 covers 17 residues. Germline V gene data show CDR1 as LGHNA and CDR2 as YSLEER. Trimming left V 0 bases short and J 2 bases short, with 13 bases between. CDR3 nucleotides: TGCGCCAGCAGCCAAGAGTTTCGGACAGTTAACACCGGGGAGCTGTTTTTT. It specifies CASSQEFRTVNTGELFF.

This clonotype was picked up many times. The rearrangement joins TRBV28 to TRBJ1-2, with D perhaps matching TRBD1 (6 bases). CDR3 length: 16 residues. With 5 bases removed from V and 2 bases from J, the gap between germline ends came to 18 bases. CDR1 and CDR2 (germline): MDHEN, SYDVKM. CDR3 coding DNA: TGTGCCAGCAGTCCCCGAGGACAGCCTCAGAACTATGGCTACACCTTC. Translating gives CASSPRGQPQNYGYTF.

This clonotype appeared many times. The CDR3 sequence: CASSQGTGTEAFF. CDR3 bases: TGTGCCAGCAGCCAGGGTACGGGGACTGAAGCTTTCTTT. V is TRBV5-6 and J is TRBJ1-1; the D gene is possibly TRBD1 (5 bases). The V end lost 4 bases, the J end lost 5 bases, and 12 bases lay between the germline ends. CDR3 length equals 13 residues. Germline V CDR1 and CDR2: SGHDT, YYEEEE.

V gene TRBV2 combines with J gene TRBJ2-3; D possibly corresponds to TRBD2 (5 bases). Between the trimmed V and J ends, which lost 7 bases and 4 bases, there was a span of 18 bases. The CDR3 runs to 15 residues. Germline values: CDR1 SNHLY, CDR2 FYNNEI. CDR3 in DNA: TGTGCCAGCATTCCAACCCCGACTATCGCAGATACGCAGTATTTT. This gives the protein CASIPTPTIADTQYF.

As to this clonotype: This may come from a read error, since a much larger clone is one base off. The chain carries TRBV29-1 and TRBJ1-1; D not certain. Deletions cut 5 bases from V and 1 base from J, with 8 bases between. The CDR3 length is 12 residues. Per germline, CDR1 SQVTM and CDR2 ANQGSEA. The CDR3 reads CSVPRGNTEAFF. The CDR3 nucleotides read TGCAGCGTTCCGCGGGGGAACACTGAAGCTTTCTTT.

The table lists this clonotype with many counts. The J gene is TRBJ2-7, the V gene TRBV24-1; TRBD2 matches 10 bases. The germline CDR1 and CDR2 sequences are KGHDR and SFDVKD. V was pared by 4 bases and J by 3 bases, with 5 bases of the junction left unmatched. There are 15 residues in the CDR3. CDR3 protein: CATSEAGGPVYEQYF. The CDR3 DNA reads as TGTGCCACCAGTGAAGCGGGAGGGCCGGTCTACGAGCAGTACTTC.